Here is one T cell receptor beta chain with its context. The entry originates in a study of blood T cell repertoires in COVID-19. Sequencing used immunoSEQ multiplex PCR; TCRdb keeps in-frame clones, though not all of them. The data contain 75,000 to 80,000 clones, about nine tenths of them singletons. This CDR3 is 12 amino acids long. V lost 6 bases and J lost 8, with 13 bases in between. Germline CDR1 and CDR2: SNHLY and FYNNEI. The sequence came from a human donor in a cohort sampled during active COVID-19. V gene TRBV2 combines with J gene TRBJ1-2; D not resolved. The sample comprised peripheral blood. The CDR3 sequence is CASREERQGYTF. CDR3 in DNA: TGTGCCAGCAGAGAGGAGCGCCAGGGCTACACCTTC. Based on the CDR3 plus reference TRBV2 and TRBJ1-2, the full variable domain is EPEVTQTPSHQVTQMGQEVILRCVPISNHLYFYWYRQILGQKVEFLVSFYNNEISEKSEIFDDQFSVERPDGSNFTLKIRSTKLEDSAMYFCASREERQGYTFGSGTRLTVV.